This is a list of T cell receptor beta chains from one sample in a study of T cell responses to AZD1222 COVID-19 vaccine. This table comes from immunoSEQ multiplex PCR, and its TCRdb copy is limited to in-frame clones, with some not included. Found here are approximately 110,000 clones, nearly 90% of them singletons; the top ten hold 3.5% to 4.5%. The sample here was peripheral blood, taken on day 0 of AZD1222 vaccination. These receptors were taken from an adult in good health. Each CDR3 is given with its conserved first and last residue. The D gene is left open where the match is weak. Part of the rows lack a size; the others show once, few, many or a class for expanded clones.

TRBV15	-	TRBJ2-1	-	TGTGCCACCAGGTCCCGGGTCTCCTACAATGAGCAGTTCTTC	CATRSRVSYNEQFF
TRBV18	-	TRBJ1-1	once	TGTGCCAGCTCACCGGTCGGACAAAGGTGGGCTTTCTTT	CASSPVGQRWAFF
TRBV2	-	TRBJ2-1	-	TGTGCCAGCAGTGCACCCGGGGATTCCTCCTACAATGAGCAGTTCTTC	CASSAPGDSSYNEQFF
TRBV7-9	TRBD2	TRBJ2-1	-	TGTGCCAGCAGCAACCTAGCGGGAGTCTACAATGAGCAGTTCTTC	CASSNLAGVYNEQFF
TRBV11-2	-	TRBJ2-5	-	TGTGCCAGCAGCCCCCGGGTGGGGGCTTTAGAGACCCAGTACTTC	CASSPRVGALETQYF
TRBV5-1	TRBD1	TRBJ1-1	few	TGCGCCAGCAGCTTACAGGGGGCGAACACTGAAGCTTTCTTT	CASSLQGANTEAFF
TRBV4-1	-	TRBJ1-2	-	TGCGCCAGCAGCCAAGTTGGAGGGTCGCGTGGCTACACCTTC	CASSQVGGSRGYTF
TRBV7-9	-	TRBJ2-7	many	TGTGCCAGCAGCCAGGACAGCTACGAGCAGTACTTC	CASSQDSYEQYF
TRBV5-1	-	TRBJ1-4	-	TGCGCCAGCAGCTTGGGGGGACGGGGAAGAGAGGAAAAACTGTTTTTT	CASSLGGRGREEKLFF
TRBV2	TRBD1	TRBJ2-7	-	TGTGCCAGCAGGGACAGGGCGGTTTCGGAGCAGTACTTC	CASRDRAVSEQYF
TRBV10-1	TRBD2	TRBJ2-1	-	TGCGCCAGCAGTGACGGACTAGCGGGCAATGAGCAGTTCTTC	CASSDGLAGNEQFF
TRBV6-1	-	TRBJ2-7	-	TGTGCCAGCAGTGAAGTGAGGGCTTACGAGCAGTACTTC	CASSEVRAYEQYF
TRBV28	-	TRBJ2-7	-	TGTGCCAGCAGACTAGGACTGCAGGGCGGCTCCTACGAGCAGTACTTC	CASRLGLQGGSYEQYF
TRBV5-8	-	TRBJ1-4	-	TGTGCCAGCAGCTTGCCGGGACTTTGGATTAATGAAAAACTGTTTTTT	CASSLPGLWINEKLFF
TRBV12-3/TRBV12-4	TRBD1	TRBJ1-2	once	TGTGCCAGCAGTCCTGTCGACAGGGGTGGCTACACCTTC	CASSPVDRGGYTF
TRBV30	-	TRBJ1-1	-	TGTGCCTGGAGTGGCCTCTCGGCCTCTGAAGCTTTCTTT	CAWSGLSASEAFF
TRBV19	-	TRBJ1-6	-	TGTGCCAGTAGTATACAGGGGTATAATTCACCCCTCCACTTT	CASSIQGYNSPLHF
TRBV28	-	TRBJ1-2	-	TGTGCCAGCAGAGGACAGTCTTATGGCTACACCTTC	CASRGQSYGYTF
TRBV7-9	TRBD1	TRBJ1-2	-	TGTGCCAGCAGCCCCGGGACAGGGCTGATTTTCTATGGCTACACCTTC	CASSPGTGLIFYGYTF
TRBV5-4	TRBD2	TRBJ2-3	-	TGTGCCAGCAGCTTGGAGCGGGAGGGCGATTATACGCAGTATTTT	CASSLEREGDYTQYF
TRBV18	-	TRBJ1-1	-	TGTGCCAGCTCACCCGTAGGGCGTGAAGCTTTCTTT	CASSPVGREAFF
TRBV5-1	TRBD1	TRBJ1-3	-	TGCGCCAGCAGCTCCACCGGGACAGACCTAAACACCATATATTTT	CASSSTGTDLNTIYF
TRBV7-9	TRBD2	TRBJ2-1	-	TGTGCCACCGAACACCGGGACTACAACAATGAGCAGTTCTTC	CATEHRDYNNEQFF
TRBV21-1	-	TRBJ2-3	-	TGTGCCAGCAGCACGTGGACTACAGATACGCAGTATTTT	CASSTWTTDTQYF
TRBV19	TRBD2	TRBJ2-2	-	TGTGCCAGTAGGGGGGGACTAGCAGGGTCCGGGGAGCTGTTTTTT	CASRGGLAGSGELFF
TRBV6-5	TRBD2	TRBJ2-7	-	TGTGCCAGCAGTTACTCGGGGGGGATGGGGCCCTACGAGCAGTACTTC	CASSYSGGMGPYEQYF
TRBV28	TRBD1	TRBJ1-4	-	TGTGCCAGCAGTTTATACTCCCAGGGGGCAACTAATGAAAAACTGTTTTTT	CASSLYSQGATNEKLFF
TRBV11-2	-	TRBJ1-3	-	TGTGCCAGCAGCCCGAGGTTCCAATCTGGAAACACCATATATTTT	CASSPRFQSGNTIYF
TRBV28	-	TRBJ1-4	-	TGTGCCAGCAGTTTATCAGGACGTGTTAATGAAAAACTGTTTTTT	CASSLSGRVNEKLFF
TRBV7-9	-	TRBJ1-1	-	TGTGCCAGCAGCTTGCAGGGGAACACTGAAGCTTTCTTT	CASSLQGNTEAFF
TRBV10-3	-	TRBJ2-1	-	TGTGCCATCGGGCCCATGGGCGGCTCCTACAATGAGCAGTTCTTC	CAIGPMGGSYNEQFF
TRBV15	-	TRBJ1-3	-	TGTGCCACCCGGGGCAGCGCCTCTGGAAACACCATATATTTT	CATRGSASGNTIYF
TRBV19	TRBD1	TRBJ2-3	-	TGTGCCAGTAGACCCAAACTGGGGACAGGGTCTAGCACAGATACGCAGTATTTT	CASRPKLGTGSSTDTQYF
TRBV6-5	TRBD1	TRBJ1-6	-	TGTGCCAGCAGGAAGGACAGGGTGTATAATTCACCCCTCCACTTT	CASRKDRVYNSPLHF
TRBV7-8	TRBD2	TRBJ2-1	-	TGTGCCAGCAGCCGACTAGCGGCCAATGAGCAGTTCTTC	CASSRLAANEQFF
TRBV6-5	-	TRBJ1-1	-	TGTGCCAGCAGTTACTCGGGCTTGAACACTGAAGCTTTCTTT	CASSYSGLNTEAFF
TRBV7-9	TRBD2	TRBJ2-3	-	TGTGCCAGCAGCTTAGGGACTAGCGACTGGGCAGATACGCAGTATTTT	CASSLGTSDWADTQYF
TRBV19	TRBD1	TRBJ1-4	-	TGTGCCAGTAGTATCACCGACAGGGTAACTAATGAAAAACTGTTTTTT	CASSITDRVTNEKLFF
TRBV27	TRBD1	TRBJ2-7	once	TGTGCCAGCAGCGCGGACAGGGTTTTATTTTCCGAGCAGTACTTC	CASSADRVLFSEQYF
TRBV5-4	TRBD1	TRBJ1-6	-	TGTGCCAGCAGAAATATAACAGGGGGCCTCCTTAATTCACCCCTCCACTTT	CASRNITGGLLNSPLHF
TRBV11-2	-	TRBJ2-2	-	TGTGCCAGCAGCTTAGAGTTCGGGGAGCTGTTTTTT	CASSLEFGELFF